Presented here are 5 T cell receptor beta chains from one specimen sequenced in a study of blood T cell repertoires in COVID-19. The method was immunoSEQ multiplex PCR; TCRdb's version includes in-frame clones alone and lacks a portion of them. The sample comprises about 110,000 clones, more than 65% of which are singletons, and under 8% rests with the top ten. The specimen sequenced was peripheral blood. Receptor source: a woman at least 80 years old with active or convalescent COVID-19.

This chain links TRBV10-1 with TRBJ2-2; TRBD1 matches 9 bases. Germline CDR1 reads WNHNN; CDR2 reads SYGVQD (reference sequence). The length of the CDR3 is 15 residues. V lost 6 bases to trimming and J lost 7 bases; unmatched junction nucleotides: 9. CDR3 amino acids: CASSADRGENGELFF. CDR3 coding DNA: TGCGCCAGCAGCGCCGACAGGGGGGAGAACGGGGAGCTGTTTTTT.

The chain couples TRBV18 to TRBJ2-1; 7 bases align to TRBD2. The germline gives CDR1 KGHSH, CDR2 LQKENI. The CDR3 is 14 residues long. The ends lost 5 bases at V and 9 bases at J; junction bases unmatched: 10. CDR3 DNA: TGTGCCAGCTCAACAATTGCGGGAGCGGCTGAGCAGTTCTTC. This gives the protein CASSTIAGAAEQFF.

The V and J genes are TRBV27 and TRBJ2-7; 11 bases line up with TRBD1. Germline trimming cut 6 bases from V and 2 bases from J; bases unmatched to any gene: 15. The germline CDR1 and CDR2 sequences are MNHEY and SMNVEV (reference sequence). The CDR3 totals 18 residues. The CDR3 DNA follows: TGTGCCAGCAGCCATAGGGGATCGGGACAGGGGGTTCCCTACGAGCAGTACTTC. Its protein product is CASSHRGSGQGVPYEQYF.

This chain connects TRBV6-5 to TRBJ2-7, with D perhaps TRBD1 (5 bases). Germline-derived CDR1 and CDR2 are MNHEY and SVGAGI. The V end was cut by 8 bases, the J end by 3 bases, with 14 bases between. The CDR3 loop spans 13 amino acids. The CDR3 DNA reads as TGTGCCAGCCTTCGCAGGGCGAACTACGAGCAGTACTTC. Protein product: CASLRRANYEQYF.

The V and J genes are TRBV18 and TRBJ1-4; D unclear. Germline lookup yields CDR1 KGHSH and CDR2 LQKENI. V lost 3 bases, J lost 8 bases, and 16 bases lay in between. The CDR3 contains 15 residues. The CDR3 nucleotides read TGTGCCAGCTCACCGCAGAGCTTAGCGAGCGAAAAACTGTTTTTT. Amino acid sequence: CASSPQSLASEKLFF. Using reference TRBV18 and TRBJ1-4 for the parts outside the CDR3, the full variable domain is NAGVMQNPRHLVRRRGQEARLRCSPMKGHSHVYWYRQLPEEGLKFMVYLQKENIIDESGMPKERFSAEFPKEGPSILRIQQVVRGDSAAYFCASSPQSLASEKLFFGSGTQLSVL.